This T cell receptor (beta chain) is drawn from a study of shared clonotypes between healthy human individuals. Germline V gene lookup returns CDR1 MNHEY and CDR2 SMNVEV (reference sequence). Trimming removed 6 bases at V and 4 bases at J, with 15 bases between. This CDR3 has 14 residues. A 200 ng quantity of DNA, 30,000 to 35,000 T cell genomes, went into the sorted-subset replicate PCRs. Original analysis: From ImmunoSEQ came sequences covering only the junction and carrying no quality scores, so filtering differed. The table came from immunoSEQ multiplex PCR; TCRdb's copy has only in-frame clones and leaves some out. V, J and clone size were drawn from that table, and D and trimming were deduced from the DNA. The table lists 900,000 to 1,200,000 clones, about 84% of them singletons. Study-wide results and limits: Tissue TCR repertoires likely differ from these blood-only repertoires.

Notes on this clone: The target antigen is unknown.

The TCR comes from a man aged 18-30 years in good health. Some clones in this sample may be carry-over from other donors' samples. The material sequenced was memory CD4+ T cells from PBMCs. Subset described: CD45RA-negative fraction. V and J are TRBV27 and TRBJ1-2; D gene unclear. CDR3 bases: TGTGCCAGCAGGCGGACGGGTATGGGCTATGGCTACACCTTC. It translates to CASRRTGMGYGYTF.